Following are 7 T cell receptor beta chains from one sample sequenced in a study of blood T cell repertoires in COVID-19. Sequenced by immunoSEQ multiplex PCR; TCRdb stores in-frame clones only, minus some. The table shows roughly 200,000 clones, with 89% occurring only once. The sample taken for sequencing was PBMCs or T cells enriched from blood (not recorded which). These receptors all come from a woman aged 40 to 50 with acute COVID-19.

This rearrangement joins TRBV6-5 to TRBJ2-3; D perhaps matches TRBD2 (5 bases). Germline CDR1 MNHEY, CDR2 SVGAGI. CDR3 length equals 13 residues. Trimming shortened V by 7 bases and J by 1 base, and 9 bases separated the two germline ends. CDR3 protein: CASTREGTDTQYF. The CDR3 nucleotides are TGTGCCAGCACGAGGGAAGGCACAGATACGCAGTATTTT.

This clone occurred once. This rearrangement joins TRBV12-5 to TRBJ2-7, with 9 bases identical to TRBD1. J lost 3 bases, V lost 2 bases, and 11 bases had no gene match. Germline CDR1 and CDR2: LGHNT and FRNRAP. The CDR3 consists of 17 residues. The CDR3 nucleotides are TGTGCTAGTGGTTTGACCCGGACAGGGGAGAAAAACTACGAGCAGTACTTC. It encodes CASGLTRTGEKNYEQYF.

This chain uses TRBV2 with TRBJ1-1; TRBD1 matches 9 bases. The V segment lost 6 bases and the J segment 0 bases; nucleotides outside the gene matches: 5. CDR1 SNHLY and CDR2 FYNNEI come from the germline V gene. CDR3 size: 15 residues. The CDR3 coding sequence is TGTGCCAGCAGCCGGGACAGGGTTATGAACACTGAAGCTTTCTTT. This gives the protein CASSRDRVMNTEAFF.

The chain couples TRBV14 to TRBJ1-6; TRBD1 matches 8 bases. After removal of 4 bases from V and 9 bases from J, the junction contained 8 bases not matched to a gene. This CDR3 has 15 amino acids. CDR1 and CDR2 (germline): SGHDN, FVKESK. CDR3 sequence (DNA): TGTGCCAGCAGCCCCCGGACAGGGCCGATTTCACCCCTCCACTTT. Translated: CASSPRTGPISPLHF.

The chain employs TRBV29-1 and TRBJ2-3, with TRBD2 identical over 7 bases. The V gene end was trimmed by 4 bases and the J gene end by 5 bases; junction bases not matched to a gene: 6. Germline CDR1 and CDR2: SQVTM and ANQGSEA. The CDR3 length is 13 residues. Here the CDR3 reads CSVGAGVGDTQYF. In nucleotides, the CDR3 is TGCAGCGTTGGGGCGGGAGTAGGAGATACGCAGTATTTT.

This chain's CDR3 is CSVSLLAQLPYEQYF. The CDR3 DNA sequence: TGCAGCGTTTCCTTACTAGCGCAACTGCCCTACGAGCAGTACTTC. This chain uses TRBV29-1 with TRBJ2-7; 7 bases are shared with TRBD2. CDR1 is SQVTM and CDR2 is ANQGSEA in the germline V gene. The CDR3 length is 15 residues. The junction had 12 bases not matched to a gene; V was cut back by 5 bases and J by 2 bases.

This clone was recorded a few times. The chain's CDR3 is CASSLDGSGRNEQFF. The CDR3, as DNA: TGCGCCAGCAGCTTGGATGGTAGCGGGAGGAATGAGCAGTTCTTC. The chain combines TRBV5-1 with TRBJ2-1, with 10 bases that match TRBD2. CDR3 length equals 15 residues. Germline V gene sequence: CDR1 SGHRS, CDR2 YFSETQ. The J segment lost 7 bases and the V segment lost 0 bases, leaving 4 bases of the junction unmatched.